The 25 T cell receptor beta chains below were found in one sample sequenced in a study of cytomegalovirus exposure and HLA in healthy donors (dated by TCRdb to 2016 to 2017). Libraries were built with the immunoSEQ multiplex PCR assay. For the multiplex PCR, a mixture combining 60 forward primers for TCR Vbeta segments and 13 reverse primers for TCR Jbeta segments was used. The source is immuneACCESS, and TCRdb retained only in-frame sequences with V and J called. Part of the clones is not carried over; for the studies checked, unresolved V genes explain less than half of this, and the remainder is unexplained. This sample lists approximately 200,000 clones; approximately 79% were detected once. Jointly, the top ten make up 4.4% of the sample. The sequencing sample was made of PBMCs. These receptors were obtained from a woman aged 25-40 years in good health and CMV-seropositive.

The V gene is TRBV20-1, the J gene TRBJ2-4, with D perhaps TRBD2 (6 bases). V was trimmed by 5 bases and J by 7 bases, leaving 9 bases between them. Germline V CDR1 and CDR2: DFQATT, SNEGSKA (reference sequence). This CDR3 spans 11 amino acids. This chain's CDR3 is CSASGDNIQYF. The CDR3 DNA follows: TGCAGTGCTTCGGGGGACAACATTCAGTACTTC.

The rearrangement links TRBV6-6 to TRBJ1-2, with a tentative D call TRBD1 (5 bases). This CDR3 has 13 residues. Trimming left V 7 bases short and J 4 bases short, with 13 bases between. Germline V lookup: CDR1 MNHNY, CDR2 SVGAGI (reference sequence). As DNA, the CDR3 is TGTGCCAGCATTAAACAGGCGTCCTATGGCTACACCTTC. Translating gives CASIKQASYGYTF.

The CDR3, as DNA: TGCGCCAGCAGCCAAGGGACGGGAGGGACGAATGAAAAACTGTTTTTT. It encodes CASSQGTGGTNEKLFF. This chain links TRBV4-3 with TRBJ1-4; D may be TRBD1 (5 bases). CDR1 is LGHNA and CDR2 is YSLEER in the germline V gene. CDR3 length: 16 residues. Trimming took off 1 base at V and 5 bases at J, with 14 bases between the two ends.

The chain is built from TRBV4-3 and TRBJ2-3; 9 bases line up with TRBD2. CDR1 is LGHNA and CDR2 is YSLEER in the germline V gene. The V segment lost 1 base and the J segment 0 bases; nucleotides outside the gene matches: 11. The CDR3 sequence is 19 residues long. The CDR3 is CASSQGLAEWGSSTDTQYF. The CDR3 DNA is TGCGCCAGCAGCCAAGGACTAGCGGAGTGGGGGTCTAGCACAGATACGCAGTATTTT.

Here the CDR3 reads CASSLTGGTSGGIETQYF. The CDR3 region has the DNA TGTGCCAGCAGCCTTACCGGGGGCACTAGCGGGGGGATAGAGACCCAGTACTTC. This chain joins TRBV4-2 and TRBJ2-5, with 12 bases aligning to TRBD2. The CDR3 extends over 18 amino acids. Germline V CDR1 and CDR2: LGHNA, YNFKEQ. J gave up 4 bases and V 4 bases, and 13 bases lay outside the gene matches.

The chain employs TRBV4-3 and TRBJ2-7; TRBD2 agrees at 8 bases. Unmatched junction bases numbered 7, after V lost 4 bases and J lost 5 bases. The CDR3 totals 14 residues. Per germline, CDR1 LGHNA and CDR2 YSLEER. The CDR3 spells CASSLGLAINEQYF. As DNA, the CDR3 is TGCGCCAGCAGCCTCGGACTAGCTATCAACGAGCAGTACTTC.

The chain is built from TRBV5-6 and TRBJ2-1; 10 bases align to TRBD2. Germline V gene data show CDR1 as SGHDT and CDR2 as YYEEEE. J lost 4 bases, V lost 2 bases, and 6 bases had no gene match. There are 16 residues in the CDR3. The DNA of the CDR3 is TGTGCCAGCAGCTTCTCCCTAGCGGGAGAATACAATGAGCAGTTCTTC. This gives the protein CASSFSLAGEYNEQFF.

The chain uses TRBV7-2 and TRBJ2-7, with 10 positions matching TRBD1. The J segment lost 3 bases and the V segment lost 3 bases, leaving 5 bases of the junction unmatched. The CDR3 is made up of 15 amino acids. CDR1 and CDR2 (germline): SGHTA, FQGNSA. The CDR3 sequence: CASSFQGQGNYEQYF. In nucleotides, the CDR3 is TGTGCCAGCAGCTTTCAGGGACAGGGGAACTACGAGCAGTACTTC.

This sequence joins TRBV19 and TRBJ2-3; possibly TRBD2 for D (5 bases). The CDR3 length is 11 residues. Trimming took off 5 bases at V and 5 bases at J, with 5 bases between the two ends. The V gene's germline CDR1 is LNHDA and CDR2 SQIVND (reference sequence). The CDR3 sequence is CASSEGDTQYF. In DNA, the CDR3 is TGTGCCAGTAGTGAGGGAGATACGCAGTATTTT.

The genes are TRBV2 and TRBJ1-2, with 9 bases fitting TRBD1. The CDR3 consists of 15 residues. CDR1 is SNHLY, CDR2 FYNNEI, per germline. The V and J ends lost 7 bases and 0 bases, in that order; junction bases with no gene match: 6. In nucleotides, the CDR3 is TGTGCCAGCACCGGGACAGGGTGGGCTAACTATGGCTACACCTTC. Its protein product is CASTGTGWANYGYTF. The whole variable domain, filled in from reference TRBV2 and TRBJ1-2, reads EPEVTQTPSHQVTQMGQEVILRCVPISNHLYFYWYRQILGQKVEFLVSFYNNEISEKSEIFDDQFSVERPDGSNFTLKIRSTKLEDSAMYFCASTGTGWANYGYTFGSGTRLTVV.

This clone was counted between two and nine times. The V call is TRBV6-5, the J call TRBJ2-1; 10 bases are shared with TRBD2. With 10 bases clipped from V and 5 bases from J, the junction kept 5 bases outside the gene matches. The CDR3 loop spans 13 amino acids. Germline CDR1 and CDR2: MNHEY and SVGAGI. For the CDR3, the DNA is TGTGCCACGGGGCTAGCGGGAGACAATGAGCAGTTCTTC. This codes for CATGLAGDNEQFF.

This clone was seen more than once but under ten times. Different DNA sequences within this sample yield the same CDR3. V usage is TRBV9 and J usage is TRBJ1-1; no clear D gene. The CDR3 has 13 residues. Trimming pared 0 bases from V and 1 base from J, leaving 4 bases between. Germline-derived CDR1 and CDR2 are SGDLS and YYNGEE. CDR3 in DNA: TGTGCCAGCAGCGTAGAGAGGAACACTGAAGCTTTCTTT. This codes for CASSVERNTEAFF.

Details on this clone: Additional DNA sequences in this sample encode the identical CDR3. The chain joins TRBV9 to TRBJ2-1; 8 bases match TRBD2. The CDR3 loop spans 15 amino acids. The V and J ends lost 0 bases and 8 bases, in that order; junction bases with no gene match: 7. CDR1 and CDR2 (germline): SGDLS, YYNGEE. Here the CDR3 reads CASSVGGLALDEQFF. CDR3 nucleotide sequence: TGTGCCAGCAGCGTAGGAGGACTAGCACTCGATGAGCAGTTCTTC.

The V and J genes are TRBV18 and TRBJ2-1, with 9 bases aligning to TRBD2. CDR3 length: 14 residues. Germline-derived CDR1 and CDR2 are KGHSH and LQKENI. The V segment lost 6 bases and the J segment 8 bases; nucleotides outside the gene matches: 8. The CDR3: CASSPGTSRDEQFF. The CDR3 DNA sequence: TGTGCCAGCTCCCCCGGGACTAGCAGGGATGAGCAGTTCTTC.

This clone turned up a few times. The rearrangement joins TRBV7-2 to TRBJ1-2; D gene unclear. The germline V gene encodes CDR1 SGHTA and CDR2 FQGNSA. V gave up 2 bases and J gave up 2 bases, with 9 bases separating them. CDR3 size: 14 residues. CDR3 protein: CASSLSSQNYGYTF. The CDR3 DNA is TGTGCCAGCAGCTTATCCAGTCAGAACTATGGCTACACCTTC.

The rearrangement joins TRBV4-3 to TRBJ2-1; 7 bases are a match to TRBD2. Germline V CDR1 and CDR2: LGHNA, YSLEER. Trimming took 0 bases from V and 4 from J; bases not matched to a gene: 3. The CDR3 totals 15 residues. CDR3 in amino acids: CASSQDGGIYNEQFF. The CDR3 DNA reads as TGCGCCAGCAGCCAAGACGGGGGGATATACAATGAGCAGTTCTTC.

The rearrangement uses TRBV7-9 and TRBJ1-5, with 7 bases that match TRBD1. The trim removed 4 bases at V and 8 bases at J, leaving 5 bases unmatched. Germline CDR1 and CDR2: SEHNR and FQNEAQ (reference sequence). The CDR3 runs 13 residues. CDR3 coding DNA: TGTGCCAGCAGCTCCACCGGGACAGAGCCCCAGCATTTT. It specifies CASSSTGTEPQHF.

V is TRBV7-9 and J is TRBJ2-7; a weak D match, TRBD2 (7 bases). This CDR3 has 15 amino acids. From germline, CDR1 is SEHNR and CDR2 FQNEAQ (reference sequence). The V end lost 2 bases, the J end lost 4 bases, and 15 bases lay between the germline ends. The CDR3 here is CASSLMGGQVYEQYF. In nucleotides, the CDR3 is TGTGCCAGCAGCTTAATGGGGGGGCAGGTATACGAGCAGTACTTC. Together with reference TRBV7-9 and TRBJ2-7, the CDR3 gives the full variable domain: DTGVSQNPRHKITKRGQNVTFRCDPISEHNRLYWYRQTLGQGPEFLTYFQNEAQLEKSRLLSDRFSAERPKGSFSTLEIQRTEQGDSAMYLCASSLMGGQVYEQYFGPGTRLTVT.

The count of this clone is one. The V call is TRBV15, the J call TRBJ2-7; D perhaps matches TRBD2 (6 bases). Germline V gene data show CDR1 as LNHNV and CDR2 as YYDKDF (reference sequence). Trimming cost V 1 base and J 5 bases, with 12 bases left between them. This CDR3 region has 14 residues. Written as DNA, the CDR3 is TGTGCCACCAGCAGAGGACATCCGGGAGACGAGCAGTACTTC. Translated: CATSRGHPGDEQYF.

The chain couples TRBV19 to TRBJ2-5; possibly TRBD2 for D (7 bases). The germline V gene has CDR1 LNHDA and CDR2 SQIVND (reference sequence). The CDR3 contains 17 residues. Trimming left V 5 bases short and J 5 bases short, with 24 bases between. CDR3 amino acids: CASSHLGGGSRRETQYF. CDR3 bases: TGTGCCAGTAGTCACCTGGGGGGGGGCTCTCGTCGGGAGACCCAGTACTTC.

This clone was observed a handful of times. The chain carries TRBV19 and TRBJ1-3, with no clear D. This CDR3 has 16 amino acids. Trimming took 0 bases from V and 3 from J, leaving 12 bases between them. Looked up from germline, CDR1 is LNHDA and CDR2 is SQIVND (reference sequence). The CDR3 loop is CASSIDGGAVGNTIYF. Here the CDR3 DNA reads TGTGCCAGTAGTATAGATGGCGGTGCGGTTGGAAACACCATATATTTT. The full variable domain, its missing parts supplied by reference TRBV19 and TRBJ1-3, is DGGITQSPKYLFRKEGQNVTLSCEQNLNHDAMYWYRQDPGQGLRLIYYSQIVNDFQKGDIAEGYSVSREKKESFPLTVTSAQKNPTAFYLCASSIDGGAVGNTIYFGEGSWLTVV.

The V gene is TRBV11-2, the J gene TRBJ2-1; a weak D match, TRBD2 (7 bases). The CDR3 extends over 14 amino acids. Between the trimmed V and J ends, which lost 5 bases and 4 bases, there was a span of 12 bases. Germline assignment: CDR1 SGHAT and CDR2 FQNNGV. The CDR3 bases are TGTGCCAGCAGCCGGGGGGCGGGTTACAATGAGCAGTTCTTC. Protein sequence: CASSRGAGYNEQFF.

J is TRBJ1-2 and V is TRBV27; 8 bases line up with TRBD1. This CDR3 region has 17 residues. Germline V gives CDR1 MNHEY, CDR2 SMNVEV (reference sequence). V was clipped by 1 base and J by 4 bases; unmatched bases: 11. The CDR3 DNA reads TGTGCCAGCAGTTTATGCCCAACAGGGGGAGGAAGCTATGGCTACACCTTC. Amino acids: CASSLCPTGGGSYGYTF.

V is TRBV7-2 and J is TRBJ2-1; a weak D match, TRBD1 (6 bases). Germline lookup yields CDR1 SGHTA and CDR2 FQGNSA. This CDR3 comprises 15 residues. Trimming removed 1 base from V and 4 bases from J, with 11 bases in between. The CDR3 sequence is CASSLEGGTYNEQFF. CDR3 coding DNA: TGTGCCAGCAGCTTAGAAGGGGGTACGTACAATGAGCAGTTCTTC.

This clone was counted only a few times. The chain joins TRBV7-2 to TRBJ2-2; unclear D gene. From germline, CDR1 is SGHTA and CDR2 FQGNSA. V was clipped by 3 bases and J by 7 bases, with 18 bases between them. The CDR3 contains 16 residues. CDR3 loop: CASSFYTGLRSGELFF. The CDR3 bases are TGTGCCAGCAGCTTTTATACGGGTCTGAGGAGCGGGGAGCTGTTTTTT.